These 30 T cell receptor beta chains came from one sample sequenced in a study of T cell repertoires in cytomegalovirus infection. MiXCR was run by TCRdb on the reads, yielding one entry per CDR3 protein. The repertoire includes more than 150,000 distinct CDR3 sequences, approximately 17% of them detected once, and approximately 19% sits in the top ten. The specimen sequenced was CD8+ T cells from PBMCs. These receptors came from a human donor in good health (CMV status not recorded). Some clones in this sample may be carry-over from other donors' samples.

In its sample, this clonotype was seen once. J is TRBJ2-5 and V is TRBV29-1, with TRBD1 matching over 11 bases. The V gene's germline CDR1 is SQVTM and CDR2 ANQGSEA. CDR3 size: 17 residues. Germline trimming cut 0 bases from V and 3 bases from J; bases unmatched to any gene: 9. The CDR3 region is CSVEDREKGQGEETQYF. DNA of the CDR3: TGCAGCGTTGAAGATCGGGAGAAGGGACAGGGGGAAGAGACCCAGTACTTC.

This chain links TRBV6-5 with TRBJ2-3; the D call may be TRBD1 or TRBD2 (6 bases each). The CDR3 covers 15 residues. Germline V gene lookup returns CDR1 MNHEY and CDR2 SVGAGI. V lost 2 bases to trimming and J lost 6 bases, with 15 bases between them. The CDR3 DNA reads TGTGCCAGCAGTTACGGGGGGCGCTTAGGGGATACGCAGTATTTT. Encoded protein: CASSYGGRLGDTQYF.

This clonotype was seen only a few times. The J gene is TRBJ2-4, the V gene TRBV7-9, with no clear D. The CDR3 has 14 amino acids. The V gene lost 7 bases and the J gene lost 1 base, with 11 bases spanning the gap. CDR1 is SEHNR, CDR2 FQNEAQ, per germline (reference sequence). CDR3 nucleotides: TGTGCCAGCACCGATCAAGTGGCCAAAAACATTCAGTACTTC. Encoded protein: CASTDQVAKNIQYF.

V gene TRBV28 combines with J gene TRBJ2-5; 9 bases line up with TRBD1. V lost 5 bases and J lost 4; bases outside the gene matches: 8. CDR3 size: 15 residues. Germline values: CDR1 MDHEN, CDR2 SYDVKM. The CDR3 DNA sequence: TGTGCCAGCAGTCTCTACCGGGACAGGGTAGAGACCCAGTACTTC. This encodes CASSLYRDRVETQYF.

The rearrangement uses TRBV7-9 and TRBJ1-1, with D uncertain. Trimming took 4 bases from V and 0 from J, leaving 9 bases between them. The germline V gene has CDR1 SEHNR and CDR2 FQNEAQ (reference sequence). The CDR3 runs 14 residues. CDR3 nucleotides: TGTGCCAGCAGCTCTCGGGAAATGAACACTGAAGCTTTCTTT. Amino acids: CASSSREMNTEAFF.

V and J are TRBV7-6 and TRBJ2-5; D possibly corresponds to TRBD1 (5 bases). This CDR3 has 15 amino acids. CDR1 is SGHVS, CDR2 FNYEAQ, per germline. Trimming took 3 bases from V and 2 from J, leaving 13 bases between them. The CDR3 loop is CASSFAHRKQETQYF. As DNA, the CDR3 is TGTGCCAGCAGCTTCGCCCACAGGAAGCAAGAGACCCAGTACTTC.

The chain recombines TRBV13 with TRBJ1-2, with D tentatively TRBD1 (5 bases). Trimming removed 5 bases at V and 4 bases at J, with 14 bases between. In germline, CDR1 is PRHDT, CDR2 FYEKMQ (reference sequence). CDR3 length: 14 amino acids. This CDR3 is CASSTGQGVYGYTF. The CDR3 DNA sequence: TGTGCCAGCAGCACCGGTCAGGGTGTCTATGGCTACACCTTC.

This chain joins TRBV11-2 and TRBJ2-1; 8 bases map to TRBD1. Germline loops: CDR1 SGHAT, CDR2 FQNNGV. The J segment lost 7 bases and the V segment lost 3 bases, leaving 2 bases of the junction unmatched. The CDR3 has 13 residues. For the CDR3, the DNA is TGTGCCAGCAGCTTCAACAGGGGGAATGAGCAGTTCTTC. Translated, it gives CASSFNRGNEQFF.

The chain carries TRBV27 and TRBJ2-2, with D perhaps matching TRBD2 (5 bases). The CDR3 runs to 14 residues. The germline V and J ends were trimmed by 3 bases and 5 bases, with 10 bases remaining between them. The germline V gene has CDR1 MNHEY and CDR2 SMNVEV (reference sequence). The CDR3 DNA reads TGTGCCAGCAGTTTCCTCGGGGATACCGGGGAGCTGTTTTTT. Amino acids: CASSFLGDTGELFF.

This clonotype has only a few counts. The chain joins TRBV7-3 to TRBJ2-3; 9 bases are shared with TRBD2. V shed 5 bases, J shed 5 bases, and the junction held 11 bases outside the gene matches. CDR3 length: 16 residues. From germline, CDR1 is SGHTA and CDR2 FQGTGA. The CDR3 protein is CASSPKIAGARDTQYF. DNA for the CDR3: TGTGCCAGCAGCCCGAAAATAGCGGGAGCGAGAGATACGCAGTATTTT.

The chain has TRBV10-3 and TRBJ1-1; D is undetermined. Germline CDR1 reads ENHRY; CDR2 reads SYGVKD. The CDR3 spans 14 residues. V was shortened by 3 bases and J by 6 bases, with 14 bases between the two germline ends. CDR3 coding DNA: TGTGCCATCAGTGATATGAGCCCGGTCCCTGAAGCTTTCTTT. This codes for CAISDMSPVPEAFF.

The chain uses TRBV20-1 and TRBJ1-1; D is possibly TRBD1 (6 bases). Germline CDR1 is DFQATT and CDR2 is SNEGSKA (reference sequence). This CDR3 is built from 17 residues. V dropped 0 bases and J dropped 2 bases, with 19 bases sitting between them. The CDR3 coding sequence is TGCAGTGCTAGAGATCTGCTTACCGGGACACTTAACACTGAAGCTTTCTTT. Translation gives CSARDLLTGTLNTEAFF.

The chain uses TRBV6-2 or TRBV6-3 and TRBJ1-2; D uncertain. The CDR3 totals 15 residues. Trimming shortened V by 2 bases and J by 4 bases, and 14 bases separated the two germline ends. The germline gives CDR1 MNHEY, CDR2 SVGEGT. The CDR3 DNA follows: TGTGCCAGCAGTTACCCTGGAGAGGGCCTCTATGGCTACACCTTC. This encodes CASSYPGEGLYGYTF.

The chain couples TRBV11-2 to TRBJ2-5, with D possibly being TRBD1 (6 bases). Per the germline V gene, CDR1 is SGHAT and CDR2 is FQNNGV. With 4 bases removed from V and 5 bases from J, the gap between germline ends came to 17 bases. The CDR3 covers 15 residues. The CDR3 region has the DNA TGTGCCAGCAGCTCCTCCTCAGGGGCGAGGGAGACCCAGTACTTC. Residues: CASSSSSGARETQYF.

The gene calls are TRBV7-9 and TRBJ2-7; the match to TRBD1 covers 9 bases. CDR3 length equals 15 residues. The germline gives CDR1 SEHNR, CDR2 FQNEAQ (reference sequence). The junction had 12 bases not matched to a gene; V was cut back by 5 bases and J by 7 bases. CDR3 sequence reads: CASSGRDRASWEQYF. CDR3 nucleotides: TGTGCCAGCAGCGGCCGGGACAGGGCTTCTTGGGAGCAGTACTTC. The variable domain in full, with the rest retrieved from reference TRBV7-9 and TRBJ2-7, is DTGVSQNPRHKITKRGQNVTFRCDPISEHNRLYWYRQTLGQGPEFLTYFQNEAQLEKSRLLSDRFSAERPKGSFSTLEIQRTEQGDSAMYLCASSGRDRASWEQYFGPGTRLTVT.

The sample holds a few counts of this clonotype. The chain uses TRBV7-8 and TRBJ1-5, with 8 bases fitting TRBD1. The CDR3 runs to 16 residues. The V gene's germline CDR1 is SGHVS and CDR2 FQNEAQ. V gave up 0 bases and J gave up 3 bases; unmatched junction bases: 4. The CDR3 DNA is TGTGCCAGCAGCTTAGCAGACAGGGGAAACAATCAGCCCCAGCATTTT. It is translated as CASSLADRGNNQPQHF.

The CDR3 reads CASSIVQGFETQYF. For the CDR3, the DNA is TGTGCCAGCAGTATTGTACAGGGGTTCGAGACCCAGTACTTC. The V and J genes are TRBV28 and TRBJ2-5; TRBD1 agrees at 7 bases. The germline gives CDR1 MDHEN, CDR2 SYDVKM. This CDR3 has 14 residues. The ends lost 5 bases at V and 5 bases at J; junction bases unmatched: 8.

This clonotype was counted a few times. The chain couples TRBV28 to TRBJ2-7, with 9 positions matching TRBD1. Per the germline V gene, CDR1 is MDHEN and CDR2 is SYDVKM. The CDR3 totals 16 residues. The V segment lost 6 bases and the J segment 5 bases; nucleotides outside the gene matches: 14. CDR3 loop: CASSSIRDRVVDEQYF. The CDR3 region has the DNA TGTGCCAGCAGCTCAATCCGGGACAGGGTAGTAGACGAGCAGTACTTC.

The V call is TRBV27, the J call TRBJ2-3; 15 bases fit TRBD2. With 6 bases clipped from V and 4 bases from J, the junction kept 17 bases outside the gene matches. This CDR3 is built from 20 residues. Per the germline V gene, CDR1 is MNHEY and CDR2 is SMNVEV (reference sequence). The CDR3 DNA follows: TGTGCCAGCAGCTCCGATGGGACTAGCGGGGGGCCTTGGTTAGCAGATACGCAGTATTTT. Protein: CASSSDGTSGGPWLADTQYF.

The chain has TRBV19 and TRBJ1-5; 7 nucleotides agree with TRBD1. After removal of 8 bases from V and 5 bases from J, the junction contained 12 bases not matched to a gene. Per germline, CDR1 LNHDA and CDR2 SQIVND (reference sequence). The CDR3 runs 15 residues. The CDR3 spells CASRETGRMYQPQHF. In nucleotides, the CDR3 is TGTGCCAGTCGAGAGACAGGGAGAATGTATCAGCCCCAGCATTTT. The variable domain in full, with the rest retrieved from reference TRBV19 and TRBJ1-5, is DGGITQSPKYLFRKEGQNVTLSCEQNLNHDAMYWYRQDPGQGLRLIYYSQIVNDFQKGDIAEGYSVSREKKESFPLTVTSAQKNPTAFYLCASRETGRMYQPQHFGDGTRLSIL.

This clonotype was counted many times. This chain joins TRBV7-2 and TRBJ2-7; maybe TRBD2 (6 bases). V gave up 5 bases and J gave up 2 bases, with 16 bases separating them. Germline loops: CDR1 SGHTA, CDR2 FQGNSA. This CDR3 region has 15 residues. The CDR3 DNA reads as TGTGCCAGCAGCCCCGGAGCGGGTCAACCCTACGAGCAGTACTTC. Encoded protein: CASSPGAGQPYEQYF.

The V and J genes are TRBV7-2 and TRBJ2-3, with 12 bases fitting TRBD2. The CDR3 has 19 amino acids. Per the germline V gene, CDR1 is SGHTA and CDR2 is FQGNSA. V gave up 2 bases and J gave up 0 bases; unmatched junction bases: 9. DNA of the CDR3: TGTGCCAGCAGCTTAAAGTTTGCGCTAGCGGGAGGGAGCACAGATACGCAGTATTTT. Translated, it gives CASSLKFALAGGSTDTQYF. The full variable domain, with the rest looked up from reference TRBV7-2 and TRBJ2-3, is GAGVSQSPSNKVTEKGKDVELRCDPISGHTALYWYRQSLGQGLEFLIYFQGNSAPDKSGLPSDRFSAERTGGSVSTLTIQRTQQEDSAVYLCASSLKFALAGGSTDTQYFGPGTRLTVL.

The V and J genes are TRBV7-9 and TRBJ2-1; D might be TRBD1 or TRBD2, each matching 5 bases. CDR3 size: 16 residues. Germline lookup yields CDR1 SEHNR and CDR2 FQNEAQ (reference sequence). V lost 1 base, J lost 3 bases, and 13 bases lay in between. DNA for the CDR3: TGTGCCAGCAGCTTAGGGGGCGAGGGTCACTACAATGAGCAGTTCTTC. Translated: CASSLGGEGHYNEQFF. The whole variable domain, remainder taken from reference TRBV7-9 and TRBJ2-1, is DTGVSQNPRHKITKRGQNVTFRCDPISEHNRLYWYRQTLGQGPEFLTYFQNEAQLEKSRLLSDRFSAERPKGSFSTLEIQRTEQGDSAMYLCASSLGGEGHYNEQFFGPGTRLTVL.

This clonotype has only a few counts. One junction end disagrees with the germline gene, perhaps due to a read error. J is TRBJ2-1 and V is TRBV7-2, with 10 bases aligning to TRBD1. The CDR3 is made up of 15 amino acids. Germline V lookup: CDR1 SGHTA, CDR2 FQGNSA. DNA of the CDR3: TGTGCCAGTCCTAGTGGGACAGGGGCCTACAATGAGAAGTTCTTC. Its translation: CASPSGTGAYNEKFF.

This clonotype was counted a few times. The V call is TRBV7-2, the J call TRBJ2-7; TRBD2 matches at 11 bases. CDR3 length: 16 residues. V lost 5 bases to trimming and J lost 2 bases; unmatched junction nucleotides: 8. Germline-derived CDR1 and CDR2 are SGHTA and FQGNSA. The CDR3 spells CASSAPGTSGTYEQYF. Written as DNA, the CDR3 is TGTGCCAGCAGCGCCCCCGGGACTAGCGGCACCTACGAGCAGTACTTC.

The chain is built from TRBV7-9 and TRBJ2-6; TRBD1 aligns across 11 bases. The CDR3 runs to 16 residues. Looked up from germline, CDR1 is SEHNR and CDR2 is FQNEAQ (reference sequence). The V and J ends lost 5 bases and 4 bases, in that order; junction bases with no gene match: 4. CDR3 DNA: TGTGCCAGCAGCAGGGACAGGGGGTTGGGGGCCAACGTCCTGACTTTC. Translated: CASSRDRGLGANVLTF.

This clonotype was seen more than once but under ten times. The CDR3 DNA reads as TGTGCCAGCAGCACCGGGACAGGGAACTATGGCTACACCTTC. This codes for CASSTGTGNYGYTF. The chain carries TRBV5-6 and TRBJ1-2, with 9 bases identical to TRBD1. V shed 4 bases, J shed 2 bases, and the junction held 3 bases outside the gene matches. The CDR3 is made up of 14 amino acids. CDR1 and CDR2 from the germline V gene are SGHDT and YYEEEE. Looking up the rest from reference TRBV5-6 and TRBJ1-2 gives the full variable domain: DAGVTQSPTHLIKTRGQQVTLRCSPKSGHDTVSWYQQALGQGPQFIFQYYEEEERQRGNFPDRFSGHQFPNYSSELNVNALLLGDSALYLCASSTGTGNYGYTFGSGTRLTVV.

This chain links TRBV23-1 with TRBJ2-1; 7 bases line up with TRBD1. Being an ORF, TRBV23-1 has a function that is uncertain. The CDR3 length is 15 residues. Trimming removed 4 bases from V and 4 bases from J; junction bases left unmatched: 7. Here the CDR3 reads CASSPPGQPYNEQFF. The CDR3, as DNA: TGCGCCAGCAGTCCACCGGGACAGCCGTACAATGAGCAGTTCTTC.

This clonotype has ten or more counts. This chain links TRBV7-2 with TRBJ2-2; D is ambiguous. V was cut by 4 bases and J by 4 bases, with 7 bases left in between. Germline lookup yields CDR1 SGHTA and CDR2 FQGNSA. CDR3 length: 13 residues. CDR3 coding DNA: TGTGCCAGCAGCTACTATAGCACCGGGGAGCTGTTTTTT. This gives the protein CASSYYSTGELFF.

This rearrangement joins TRBV7-9 to TRBJ1-5; 8 bases line up with TRBD1. J gave up 3 bases and V 5 bases, and 6 bases lay outside the gene matches. Looked up from germline, CDR1 is SEHNR and CDR2 is FQNEAQ (reference sequence). This CDR3 has 15 residues. In nucleotides, the CDR3 is TGTGCCAGCAGCCACGGGACAGGCTACAATCAGCCCCAGCATTTT. Its protein is CASSHGTGYNQPQHF. The full variable domain, completed using reference TRBV7-9 and TRBJ1-5, is DTGVSQNPRHKITKRGQNVTFRCDPISEHNRLYWYRQTLGQGPEFLTYFQNEAQLEKSRLLSDRFSAERPKGSFSTLEIQRTEQGDSAMYLCASSHGTGYNQPQHFGDGTRLSIL.